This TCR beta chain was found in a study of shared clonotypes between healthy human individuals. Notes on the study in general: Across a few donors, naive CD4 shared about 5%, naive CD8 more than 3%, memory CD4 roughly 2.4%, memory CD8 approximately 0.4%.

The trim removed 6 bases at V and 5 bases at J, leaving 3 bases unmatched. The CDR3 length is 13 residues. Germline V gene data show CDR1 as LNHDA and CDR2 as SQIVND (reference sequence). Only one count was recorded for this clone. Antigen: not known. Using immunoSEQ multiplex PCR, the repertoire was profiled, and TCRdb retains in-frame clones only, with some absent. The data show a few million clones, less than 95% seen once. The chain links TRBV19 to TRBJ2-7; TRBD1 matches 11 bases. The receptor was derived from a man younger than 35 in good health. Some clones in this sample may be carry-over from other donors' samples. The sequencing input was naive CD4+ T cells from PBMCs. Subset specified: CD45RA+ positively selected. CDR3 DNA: TGTGCCAGTAGGCGGACAGGGGGCCACGAGCAGTACTTC. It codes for CASRRTGGHEQYF.